A single sample gave rise to the 20 T cell receptor beta chains below, sequenced in a study of T cell clones after liver transplantation. No antigen has been identified for these receptors. TCRdb's copy holds only in-frame clones and misses some; the assay was immunoSEQ multiplex PCR. This sample carries a few thousand clones, over 20% of them seen once, and the ten largest clones take 14%. TCRbeta sequences of proliferating CFSE-low MLR cells were labeled alloreactive. The material sequenced was CD4+ T cells from cultured PBMCs. These receptors were obtained from a human patient who received a liver transplant. Part of the T cells may come from the graft donor.

This clone is categorized as medium-sized (0.01 to 0.1%). This chain links TRBV6-1 with TRBJ1-4; D is undetermined. The germline V and J ends were trimmed by 2 bases and 11 bases, with 21 bases remaining between them. The CDR3 totals 16 residues. CDR1 and CDR2 from the germline V gene are MNHNS and SASEGT. CDR3 nucleotides: TGTGCCAGCAGTGAAAAATTCGGATTCTCGGACGTTAAACTGTTTTTT. Encoded protein: CASSEKFGFSDVKLFF.

This clone occurred a few times. The chain is built from TRBV4-3 and TRBJ2-1, with D unresolved. The germline V gene encodes CDR1 LGHNA and CDR2 YSLEER. V was cut by 2 bases and J by 8 bases, with 13 bases left in between. The CDR3 length is 14 residues. The CDR3: CASSQLQKPHEQFF. Written as DNA, the CDR3 is TGCGCCAGCAGCCAACTGCAAAAGCCCCATGAGCAGTTCTTC.

The chain links TRBV6-8 to TRBJ1-4, with no clear D. The CDR3 sequence is 12 residues long. Germline CDR1 reads MNHGY; CDR2 reads SAAAGT. Trimming pared 4 bases from V and 4 bases from J, leaving 4 bases between. For the CDR3, the DNA is TGTGCCAGCAGTTGGGGTAATGAAAAACTGTTTTTT. It yields the protein CASSWGNEKLFF.

The V call is TRBV9, the J call TRBJ2-7; 11 bases map to TRBD2. Unmatched junction bases numbered 1, after V lost 2 bases and J lost 3 bases. Germline values: CDR1 SGDLS, CDR2 YYNGEE. CDR3 length: 14 residues. CDR3 amino acids: CASSVSGGGYEQYF. CDR3 sequence (DNA): TGTGCCAGCAGCGTTAGCGGGGGGGGCTACGAGCAGTACTTC.

CDR3 sequence: CASSLMRYSPPLHF. The CDR3 region has the DNA TGTGCCAGCAGTTTGATGAGATATTCGCCACCCCTCCACTTT. J is TRBJ1-6 and V is TRBV7-2, with D uncertain. The germline V gene has CDR1 SGHTA and CDR2 FQGNSA. Trimming shortened V by 6 bases and J by 11 bases, and 17 bases separated the two germline ends. The CDR3 loop spans 14 amino acids.

In this sample, this clone turned up a few times. The chain couples TRBV19 to TRBJ2-7, with D maybe TRBD1 (6 bases). Trimming removed 3 bases from V and 1 base from J, with 10 bases in between. Germline V gene data show CDR1 as LNHDA and CDR2 as SQIVND (reference sequence). This CDR3 comprises 14 residues. CDR3 in DNA: TGTGCCAGTAGTATCGTTAGGGGGTCCTACGAGCAGTACTTC. This codes for CASSIVRGSYEQYF. Full variable domain (missing parts from reference TRBV19 and TRBJ2-7): DGGITQSPKYLFRKEGQNVTLSCEQNLNHDAMYWYRQDPGQGLRLIYYSQIVNDFQKGDIAEGYSVSREKKESFPLTVTSAQKNPTAFYLCASSIVRGSYEQYFGPGTRLTVT.

In its sample, this clone was seen a few times. The chain has TRBV27 and TRBJ2-5; no definite D call. Per the germline V gene, CDR1 is MNHEY and CDR2 is SMNVEV (reference sequence). The CDR3 is made up of 11 amino acids. V gave up 4 bases and J gave up 5 bases, with 5 bases separating them. DNA of the CDR3: TGTGCCAGCAGTTATGGGGAGACCCAGTACTTC. This sequence encodes CASSYGETQYF.

This clone was counted between two and nine times. The rearrangement joins TRBV7-2 to TRBJ2-1; TRBD2 aligns across 9 bases. V trimming: 5 bases; J trimming: 6 bases; junction bases outside the gene matches: 11. This CDR3 contains 16 residues. Per the germline V gene, CDR1 is SGHTA and CDR2 is FQGNSA. The CDR3 region is CASSPSLGRGGNEQFF. The CDR3 nucleotides read TGTGCCAGCAGCCCATCGCTGGGGCGGGGGGGCAATGAGCAGTTCTTC.

This clone occurred a few times. The chain is built from TRBV6-1 and TRBJ1-5; D gene unclear. The germline V gene encodes CDR1 MNHNS and CDR2 SASEGT. With 2 bases removed from V and 0 bases from J, the gap between germline ends came to 11 bases. CDR3 length equals 16 residues. DNA of the CDR3: TGTGCCAGCAGTGAACTCTCTGGCTATAGCAATCAGCCCCAGCATTTT. Translated: CASSELSGYSNQPQHF.

The rearrangement uses TRBV27 and TRBJ2-3, with D unresolved. Germline CDR1 reads MNHEY; CDR2 reads SMNVEV (reference sequence). Trimming pared 8 bases from V and 3 bases from J, leaving 12 bases between. CDR3 length: 13 residues. The CDR3 nucleotides read TGTGCCAGCGGCCTACAGTGGACAGATACGCAGTATTTT. Translation: CASGLQWTDTQYF.

The CDR3 region has the DNA TGTGCCAGCAGCAACGACAGGGTGGCGGCCAAAAACATTCAGTACTTC. Translation gives CASSNDRVAAKNIQYF. The chain carries TRBV5-4 and TRBJ2-4; 7 bases align to TRBD1. This CDR3 spans 16 amino acids. The junction had 8 bases not matched to a gene; V was cut back by 4 bases and J by 1 base. Germline values: CDR1 SGHNT, CDR2 YYREEE (reference sequence).

This clone was seen a handful of times. This chain uses TRBV4-1 with TRBJ2-7; TRBD2 matches 12 bases. The V gene's germline CDR1 is MGHRA and CDR2 YSYEKL. Trimming took 1 base from V and 9 from J; bases not matched to a gene: 7. The CDR3 is made up of 15 amino acids. The CDR3 region has the DNA TGCGCCAGCAGCCAAGTGACTAGCGGGAGTTTAGGGCAGTACTTC. It yields the protein CASSQVTSGSLGQYF.

By proportion, this clone is large. V gene TRBV18 combines with J gene TRBJ2-3; D is perhaps TRBD1 or TRBD2 (5 bases each). CDR1 and CDR2 from the germline V gene are KGHSH and LQKENI. The CDR3 length is 13 residues. Trimming removed 5 bases at V and 4 bases at J, with 10 bases between. Here the CDR3 reads CASSSLGADTQYF. The CDR3 nucleotides read TGTGCCAGCTCATCACTAGGGGCAGATACGCAGTATTTT. Looking up the rest from reference TRBV18 and TRBJ2-3 gives the full variable domain: NAGVMQNPRHLVRRRGQEARLRCSPMKGHSHVYWYRQLPEEGLKFMVYLQKENIIDESGMPKERFSAEFPKEGPSILRIQQVVRGDSAAYFCASSSLGADTQYFGPGTRLTVL.

A few counts support this clone. It may be a read error: a sequence one base away is much more abundant. The J gene is TRBJ1-2, the V gene TRBV6-9; 10 bases align to TRBD1. The CDR3 loop spans 16 amino acids. Germline V gives CDR1 MNHGY, CDR2 SVAAGI. V was pared by 3 bases and J by 2 bases, with 6 bases of the junction left unmatched. The CDR3 sequence is CASSYSKGQGNYGYTF. The CDR3 nucleotides read TGTGCCAGCAGTTACTCGAAGGGACAGGGGAACTATGGCTACACCTTC.

As to this clone: A read error is likely here: a far larger clone is one base away. The chain carries TRBV2 and TRBJ2-7; no reliable D call. The CDR3 covers 14 residues. Germline V gene lookup returns CDR1 SNHLY and CDR2 FYNNEI. Between the trimmed V and J ends, which lost 7 bases and 3 bases, there was a span of 16 bases. DNA of the CDR3: TGTGCCAGCATACAAGCCCCCGTTTTCTACGAGCAGTACTTC. Translated: CASIQAPVFYEQYF. Drawing the rest from reference TRBV2 and TRBJ2-7, the complete variable domain is EPEVTQTPSHQVTQMGQEVILRCVPISNHLYFYWYRQILGQKVEFLVSFYNNEISEKSEIFDDQFSVERPDGSNFTLKIRSTKLEDSAMYFCASIQAPVFYEQYFGPGTRLTVT.

The sample holds a few counts of this clone. J is TRBJ1-2 and V is TRBV29-1; no firm D call. The CDR3 length is 13 residues. V was shortened by 4 bases and J by 13 bases, with 22 bases between the two germline ends. Germline V gene lookup returns CDR1 SQVTM and CDR2 ANQGSEA. CDR3 protein: CSVVSGRVPGGTF. The CDR3 bases are TGCAGCGTTGTCTCCGGACGCGTCCCGGGTGGCACCTTC. The entire variable domain, with the rest obtained from reference TRBV29-1 and TRBJ1-2, is as follows: SAVISQKPSRDICQRGTSLTIQCQVDSQVTMMFWYRQQPGQSLTLIATANQGSEATYESGFVIDKFPISRPNLTFSTLTVSNMSPEDSSIYLCSVVSGRVPGGTFGSGTRLTVV.

This sequence joins TRBV18 and TRBJ2-1; D is unresolved. This CDR3 comprises 13 residues. V shed 0 bases and J shed 8 bases, with 8 bases lying between them. The germline CDR1 and CDR2 sequences are KGHSH and LQKENI. CDR3 DNA: TGTGCCAGCTCACCACCGGGCGCGGATGAGCAGTTCTTC. Amino acid sequence: CASSPPGADEQFF. Variable domain in full (rest from reference TRBV18 and TRBJ2-1): NAGVMQNPRHLVRRRGQEARLRCSPMKGHSHVYWYRQLPEEGLKFMVYLQKENIIDESGMPKERFSAEFPKEGPSILRIQQVVRGDSAAYFCASSPPGADEQFFGPGTRLTVL.

The chain uses TRBV7-2 and TRBJ2-5; D is possibly TRBD2 (5 bases). Trimming removed 4 bases from V and 2 bases from J, with 14 bases in between. Germline assignment: CDR1 SGHTA and CDR2 FQGNSA. The length of the CDR3 is 15 residues. In DNA, the CDR3 is TGTGCCAGCAGCTCCCAAGGACTTTTACAAGAGACCCAGTACTTC. It encodes CASSSQGLLQETQYF.

This clone was observed a handful of times. The gene calls are TRBV5-5 and TRBJ2-7, with 10 bases that match TRBD1. Germline values: CDR1 SGHKS, CDR2 YYEKEE (reference sequence). The CDR3 is 15 amino acids. Trimming removed 3 bases from V and 2 bases from J; junction bases left unmatched: 5. CDR3 sequence reads: CASSSQTGGPYEQYF. Written as DNA, the CDR3 is TGTGCCAGCAGCTCCCAGACAGGGGGCCCCTACGAGCAGTACTTC.

This clone appeared a few times. The chain employs TRBV27 and TRBJ1-5, with a weak D call TRBD1 (6 bases). Deletions cut 2 bases from V and 4 bases from J, with 18 bases between. The CDR3 runs 17 residues. Germline CDR1 reads MNHEY; CDR2 reads SMNVEV (reference sequence). CDR3 region: CASSLRLNAGANQPQHF. The CDR3 nucleotides read TGTGCCAGCAGTTTAAGGCTCAACGCAGGGGCTAATCAGCCCCAGCATTTT.